The 23 T cell receptor beta chains presented below share a single source sample, sequenced in a study of OX40 agonist ivuxolimab in advanced cancers. Generated by immunoSEQ multiplex PCR, the TCRdb table keeps only in-frame clones and is missing some. The data show more than 80,000 clones, roughly 94% seen once. Sequences were derived from CD4+ or CD8+ T cells sorted from blood, sampled in a trial of the OX40 agonist ivuxolimab. All receptors derive from an adult with an advanced solid tumor such as melanoma, head and neck, liver or kidney cancer.

The J gene is TRBJ2-3, the V gene TRBV7-6; 7 bases are shared with TRBD2. CDR3 length: 15 amino acids. CDR1 and CDR2 (germline): SGHVS, FNYEAQ. V dropped 1 base and J dropped 6; count of bases not matched to a gene: 7. The CDR3 region has the DNA TGTGCCAGCAGCTTAGAAGCGGGGCTAACGGATACGCAGTATTTT. This encodes CASSLEAGLTDTQYF.

This chain links TRBV5-4 with TRBJ2-7, with 10 positions matching TRBD2. V lost 4 bases and J lost 3; bases outside the gene matches: 4. CDR3 length: 14 amino acids. Germline CDR1 SGHNT, CDR2 YYREEE (reference sequence). The CDR3 region has the DNA TGTGCCAGCAGCACTAGCGGGGCGATCTACGAGCAGTACTTC. Its translation is CASSTSGAIYEQYF.

The V and J genes are TRBV5-8 and TRBJ1-2, with D maybe TRBD1 (6 bases). Per germline, CDR1 SGHTS and CDR2 YDEGEE. This CDR3 region has 17 residues. The V end was cut by 1 base, the J end by 2 bases, with 18 bases between. CDR3 bases: TGTGCCAGCAGCTTGTCTGTCCCAGGGGCGAAGAACTATGGCTACACCTTC. Its translation is CASSLSVPGAKNYGYTF.

This chain links TRBV27 with TRBJ2-2; 7 nucleotides line up with TRBD2. The CDR3 spans 15 residues. The V gene's germline CDR1 is MNHEY and CDR2 SMNVEV (reference sequence). After removal of 1 base from V and 3 bases from J, the junction contained 2 bases not matched to a gene. The CDR3 protein is CASSLWSGDTGELFF. CDR3 nucleotide sequence: TGTGCCAGCAGTTTATGGAGCGGGGACACCGGGGAGCTGTTTTTT.

V usage is TRBV6-5 and J usage is TRBJ1-1; D remains unclear. The CDR3 spans 12 residues. Germline-derived CDR1 and CDR2 are MNHEY and SVGAGI. The V end lost 8 bases, the J end lost 3 bases, and 10 bases lay between the germline ends. The DNA for the CDR3 is TGTGCCAGCCAGAACGGTTACACTGAAGCTTTCTTT. Its protein is CASQNGYTEAFF.

The chain has TRBV28 and TRBJ1-1; D is undetermined. Between the trimmed V and J ends, which lost 6 bases and 1 base, there was a span of 9 bases. The CDR3 length is 13 residues. Germline V lookup: CDR1 MDHEN, CDR2 SYDVKM. CDR3 coding DNA: TGTGCCAGCAGCCCGGGTGGGAACACTGAAGCTTTCTTT. Translating gives CASSPGGNTEAFF.

The chain has TRBV4-1 and TRBJ1-5, with D perhaps TRBD1 (5 bases). Trimming removed 0 bases from V and 8 bases from J, with 11 bases in between. Germline CDR1 reads MGHRA; CDR2 reads YSYEKL. This CDR3 has 14 amino acids. The CDR3, as DNA: TGCGCCAGCAGCCAAGAACATGGGGGGAAGCCCCAGCATTTT. As protein: CASSQEHGGKPQHF.

This clone has just one count. The rearrangement uses TRBV5-1 and TRBJ2-1; D may be TRBD1 (6 bases). Looked up from germline, CDR1 is SGHRS and CDR2 is YFSETQ. Trimming took 4 bases from V and 8 from J, leaving 13 bases between them. The CDR3 has 13 amino acids. In DNA, the CDR3 is TGCGCCAGCAGCCCCGGACAGATCGATGAGCAGTTCTTC. Translation: CASSPGQIDEQFF.

J is TRBJ1-3 and V is TRBV19; no reliable D call. Trimming cost V 1 base and J 4 bases, with 17 bases left between them. This CDR3 contains 17 residues. Looked up from germline, CDR1 is LNHDA and CDR2 is SQIVND (reference sequence). Here the CDR3 reads CASSIGFGRAGGNTIYF. CDR3 sequence (DNA): TGTGCCAGTAGTATAGGTTTCGGCCGTGCTGGAGGAAACACCATATATTTT.

This chain links TRBV4-1 with TRBJ2-7; D is unresolved. Trimming took off 4 bases at V and 3 bases at J, with 7 bases between the two ends. The CDR3 contains 12 residues. Germline CDR1 and CDR2: MGHRA and YSYEKL. Here the CDR3 DNA reads TGCGCCAGCAGCCTAAACAACTACGAGCAGTACTTC. Translating gives CASSLNNYEQYF.

This sequence joins TRBV27 and TRBJ2-5, with unresolved D. The CDR3 has 13 amino acids. V lost 4 bases to trimming and J lost 5 bases, with 11 bases between them. Per the germline V gene, CDR1 is MNHEY and CDR2 is SMNVEV (reference sequence). The CDR3 sequence is CASSSLFPETQYF. The CDR3 DNA follows: TGTGCCAGCAGTTCCCTATTTCCCGAGACCCAGTACTTC.

This rearrangement joins TRBV6-6 to TRBJ1-5; no definite D call. V was pared by 1 base and J by 7 bases, with 11 bases between. The CDR3 runs 14 residues. The germline V gene has CDR1 MNHNY and CDR2 SVGAGI (reference sequence). The CDR3 DNA is TGTGCCAGCAGTTACTGGGAGGGAGGGCAGCCCCAGCATTTT. Its protein product is CASSYWEGGQPQHF.

The genes are TRBV11-2 and TRBJ2-5; possible D gene TRBD1, 5 bases. V was pared by 3 bases and J by 5 bases, with 13 bases between. CDR3 length equals 14 residues. Germline CDR1 is SGHAT and CDR2 is FQNNGV. As DNA, the CDR3 is TGTGCCAGCAGCTTCAGACGTGGGGCGGAGACCCAGTACTTC. Its translation: CASSFRRGAETQYF.

The J gene is TRBJ1-1, the V gene TRBV27; a weak D match, TRBD1 (6 bases). CDR1 is MNHEY and CDR2 is SMNVEV in the germline V gene (reference sequence). The CDR3 has 15 amino acids. Trimming pared 0 bases from V and 6 bases from J, leaving 14 bases between. In DNA, the CDR3 is TGTGCCAGCAGTTTATCTGGGGGAGGGGGTCCTGAAGCTTTCTTT. Amino acid sequence: CASSLSGGGGPEAFF.

This chain uses TRBV6-5 with TRBJ2-7, with TRBD1 matching over 7 bases. CDR1 MNHEY and CDR2 SVGAGI come from the germline V gene. The CDR3 consists of 13 residues. V gave up 3 bases and J gave up 5 bases; unmatched junction bases: 4. The chain's CDR3 is CASSYSGTDEQYF. CDR3 coding DNA: TGTGCCAGCAGTTATTCCGGGACAGACGAGCAGTACTTC.

The rearrangement links TRBV19 to TRBJ1-2, with D possibly being TRBD1 (5 bases). The germline V gene has CDR1 LNHDA and CDR2 SQIVND (reference sequence). Trimming took off 10 bases at V and 1 base at J, with 13 bases between the two ends. The CDR3 totals 13 residues. CDR3 protein: CATRDLGNYGYTF. The CDR3 coding sequence is TGTGCCACCAGGGACCTGGGTAACTATGGCTACACCTTC.

The count of this clone is one. The J gene is TRBJ2-3, the V gene TRBV13; D is unresolved. The CDR3 has 12 residues. The germline V gene has CDR1 PRHDT and CDR2 FYEKMQ (reference sequence). The V gene lost 0 bases and the J gene lost 5 bases, with 3 bases spanning the gap. CDR3: CASSLGLDTQYF. Here the CDR3 DNA reads TGTGCCAGCAGCTTAGGCCTAGATACGCAGTATTTT.

The chain is built from TRBV27 and TRBJ1-1; a weak D match, TRBD1 (6 bases). The ends were cut back, 7 bases at V and 10 bases at J, with 13 bases in the middle. This CDR3 has 11 residues. In germline, CDR1 is MNHEY, CDR2 SMNVEV (reference sequence). CDR3 residues: CASMAGEGAFF. The CDR3 DNA follows: TGTGCCAGCATGGCAGGGGAAGGAGCTTTCTTT.

Written as DNA, the CDR3 is TGCGCTAACCCCCGGGCGGCCCATGAAGGGGGGGGACCCCAGTACTTC. Translation gives CANPRAAHEGGGPQYF. The V and J genes are TRBV5-1 and TRBJ2-5, with D maybe TRBD2 (7 bases). The CDR3 runs 16 residues. Looked up from germline, CDR1 is SGHRS and CDR2 is YFSETQ.

This clone occurred once. The chain couples TRBV29-1 to TRBJ1-1, with D unresolved. With 5 bases removed from V and 1 base from J, the gap between germline ends came to 14 bases. This CDR3 comprises 14 residues. The V gene's germline CDR1 is SQVTM and CDR2 ANQGSEA. The CDR3 bases are TGCAGCGTTCAGCCGGGGAGGGAGAACACTGAAGCTTTCTTT. Its protein product is CSVQPGRENTEAFF.

The chain employs TRBV28 and TRBJ2-2; no firm D call. Per the germline V gene, CDR1 is MDHEN and CDR2 is SYDVKM. This CDR3 has 14 residues. Trimming stripped 3 bases from V and 3 bases from J, with 8 bases between. CDR3 nucleotides: TGTGCCAGCAGTTTTGACTCGCACACCGGGGAGCTGTTTTTT. This encodes CASSFDSHTGELFF.

V and J are TRBV5-1 and TRBJ2-1; no firm D call. Per the germline V gene, CDR1 is SGHRS and CDR2 is YFSETQ. V gave up 4 bases and J gave up 4 bases, with 12 bases separating them. This CDR3 comprises 14 residues. CDR3 sequence reads: CASSRTDGYNEQFF. The DNA of the CDR3 is TGCGCCAGCAGCCGGACGGACGGGTACAATGAGCAGTTCTTC.

This chain uses TRBV6-1 with TRBJ2-7, with TRBD1 matching over 9 bases. The CDR3 extends over 13 amino acids. The junction had 5 bases not matched to a gene; V was cut back by 5 bases and J by 6 bases. Germline CDR1 is MNHNS and CDR2 is SASEGT. The CDR3 bases are TGTGCCAGCAGTTCCGGACAGGGGCGCGAGCAGTACTTC. This encodes CASSSGQGREQYF.